This entry describes one TCR beta chain. The assay was immunoSEQ multiplex PCR, and TCRdb's table has in-frame clones only and misses some. The table records approximately 210,000 clones, around 90% of them present only once. This entry belongs to a study of blood T cell repertoires in COVID-19. Study information: Samples taken during acute and convalescent COVID-19 were collected in the United States, Italy and Spain. The cDNA or gDNA used as material had been derived from T cells, B-cell-depleted T cells, or PBMCs.

This TCR was recovered from a man in his sixties or seventies with acute or convalescent COVID-19. The sequenced sample consisted of peripheral blood.

CDR3 sequence: CASSLSGTTDTQYF. CDR3 nucleotides: TGTGCCAGCAGCTTAAGCGGCACCACAGATACGCAGTATTTT. The chain links TRBV7-9 to TRBJ2-3, with D possibly being TRBD2 (5 bases). Germline CDR1 and CDR2: SEHNR and FQNEAQ (reference sequence). This CDR3 is built from 14 residues. V lost 2 bases to trimming and J lost 2 bases, with 8 bases between them.